The 22 T cell receptor beta chains reported below all come from one sample, sequenced in a study of spatial heterogeneity in lung cancer. Time point given: blood at routine non-recurrence follow-up after resection. One entry per CDR3 protein results from TCRdb running MiXCR on the 5' RACE reads. The sample gives roughly 29,000 distinct CDR3 sequences, roughly 5% of which show up once; around 24% is in the top ten. The specimen comprised PBMCs, sampled at follow-up. The receptors derive from a female donor with early-stage non-small cell lung cancer.

This clonotype occurred many times. V usage is TRBV7-9 and J usage is TRBJ1-1, with 10 bases fitting TRBD1. Germline loops: CDR1 SEHNR, CDR2 FQNEAQ (reference sequence). The CDR3 runs 17 residues. J lost 5 bases, V lost 1 base, and 10 bases had no gene match. The CDR3 nucleotides are TGTGCCAGCAGCTTAGTGGGGACAGGGGCGTTTGGGACTGAAGCTTTCTTT. This encodes CASSLVGTGAFGTEAFF.

By share of the sample, this clonotype is medium-sized. The chain is built from TRBV20-1 and TRBJ2-3; possible D gene TRBD2, 6 bases. This CDR3 comprises 15 residues. Per the germline V gene, CDR1 is DFQATT and CDR2 is SNEGSKA (reference sequence). Trimming pared 0 bases from V and 2 bases from J, leaving 12 bases between. In DNA, the CDR3 is TGCAGTGCTAGAGATCTGGCGGGGTACACAGATACGCAGTATTTT. Encoded protein: CSARDLAGYTDTQYF.

The sample holds many counts of this clonotype. Compared with germline, one end of the junction differs, possibly owing to a read error. The chain couples TRBV6-2 or TRBV6-3 to TRBJ1-1, with D possibly TRBD1 on 6 matching bases. The CDR3 extends over 13 amino acids. Looked up from germline, CDR1 is MNHEY and CDR2 is SVGEGT. The CDR3 DNA is TGTGCCACCAGTCGAGGGACAAACACTGAAGCTTTCTTT. Translating it yields CATSRGTNTEAFF.

By share, this clonotype counts as medium-sized. The rearrangement uses TRBV12-3 or TRBV12-4 and TRBJ2-3, with TRBD2 matching 7 bases. The V gene end was trimmed by 1 base and the J gene end by 4 bases; junction bases not matched to a gene: 5. The CDR3 extends over 15 amino acids. CDR3 DNA: TGTGCCAGCAGTTTAGGCGGGACTAATTCAGATACGCAGTATTTT. Translated: CASSLGGTNSDTQYF.

This clonotype is medium-sized within its sample. The chain recombines TRBV6-4 with TRBJ2-2; D perhaps matches TRBD2 (5 bases). This CDR3 has 14 amino acids. V lost 7 bases and J lost 7, with 16 bases in between. Germline V gene data show CDR1 as MRHNA and CDR2 as SNTAGT. The CDR3 DNA sequence: TGTGCCAGCAATCCTAGCCCGGGGATCGGGGAGCTGTTTTTT. Protein sequence: CASNPSPGIGELFF.

The sample holds many counts of this clonotype. The rearrangement uses TRBV6-5 and TRBJ2-7; perhaps D is TRBD1 or TRBD2 (5 bases each). Germline CDR1 and CDR2: MNHEY and SVGAGI. CDR3 size: 15 residues. The germline V and J ends were trimmed by 2 bases and 4 bases, with 15 bases remaining between them. CDR3 residues: CASSYGRHGAYEQYF. The CDR3 nucleotides are TGTGCCAGCAGTTACGGTCGGCACGGGGCTTACGAGCAGTACTTC.

This clonotype has at least ten counts. Here the CDR3 reads CASSLRISGNTGELFF. As DNA, the CDR3 is TGTGCCAGCAGTTTAAGGATTAGCGGAAACACCGGGGAGCTGTTTTTT. This chain links TRBV28 with TRBJ2-2, with D perhaps TRBD2 (6 bases). The CDR3 runs to 16 residues. Trimming shortened V by 2 bases and J by 2 bases, and 12 bases separated the two germline ends. The germline gives CDR1 MDHEN, CDR2 SYDVKM. Together with reference TRBV28 and TRBJ2-2, the CDR3 gives the full variable domain: DVKVTQSSRYLVKRTGEKVFLECVQDMDHENMFWYRQDPGLGLRLIYFSYDVKMKEKGDIPEGYSVSREKKERFSLILESASTNQTSMYLCASSLRISGNTGELFFGEGSRLTVL.

This clonotype was detected many times. This rearrangement joins TRBV4-3 to TRBJ2-7, with D perhaps TRBD2 (7 bases). The CDR3 loop spans 16 amino acids. Germline CDR1 and CDR2: LGHNA and YSLEER. Deletions cut 11 bases from V and 4 bases from J, with 27 bases between. CDR3 nucleotide sequence: TGCGCCGCACCGGCAGGGCGGGGGCTACTTCAATACGAGCAGTACTTC. Translating gives CAAPAGRGLLQYEQYF.

At least ten counts were recorded for this clonotype. The chain uses TRBV29-1 and TRBJ2-3; D unresolved. Between the trimmed V and J ends, which lost 7 bases and 6 bases, there was a span of 11 bases. Germline V lookup: CDR1 SQVTM, CDR2 ANQGSEA. The CDR3 totals 11 residues. The CDR3 DNA reads as TGCAGCGCTGCGGACGTGGATACGCAGTATTTT. It translates to CSAADVDTQYF.

The sample holds many counts of this clonotype. The rearrangement joins TRBV6-2 or TRBV6-3 to TRBJ2-5, with D perhaps assigned TRBD1 or TRBD2 (5 bases each). V lost 6 bases, J lost 5 bases, and 16 bases lay in between. Germline CDR1 reads MNHEY; CDR2 reads SVGEGT. This CDR3 has 14 amino acids. This chain's CDR3 is CASRRDRLRETQYF. The CDR3 DNA reads TGTGCCAGCAGGAGGGACCGCCTCCGGGAGACCCAGTACTTC.

This clonotype was counted at least ten times. V gene TRBV20-1 combines with J gene TRBJ1-4; no clear D. Per the germline V gene, CDR1 is DFQATT and CDR2 is SNEGSKA (reference sequence). This CDR3 region has 14 residues. Trimming cost V 6 bases and J 0 bases, with 11 bases left between them. The CDR3 DNA reads as TGCAGTGCACCGGACGGGACAACTAATGAAAAACTGTTTTTT. Translation gives CSAPDGTTNEKLFF.

This clonotype was counted ten times or more. The rearrangement joins TRBV29-1 to TRBJ1-4; D may be TRBD1 (5 bases). Germline lookup yields CDR1 SQVTM and CDR2 ANQGSEA. Deletions cut 4 bases from V and 8 bases from J, with 8 bases between. The CDR3 covers 11 residues. CDR3 residues: CSVGGREKLFF. The CDR3 DNA sequence: TGCAGCGTTGGGGGGAGGGAAAAACTGTTTTTT.

This clonotype came up many times. This rearrangement joins TRBV7-9 to TRBJ1-1; tentatively, D is TRBD1 (5 bases). This CDR3 is built from 17 residues. V shed 7 bases and J shed 3 bases, with 24 bases lying between them. Germline V gives CDR1 SEHNR, CDR2 FQNEAQ (reference sequence). CDR3 loop: CASTPRDDPGWDTEAFF. The CDR3 DNA reads TGTGCCAGCACTCCACGGGATGATCCAGGGTGGGACACTGAAGCTTTCTTT. The whole variable domain, filled in from reference TRBV7-9 and TRBJ1-1, reads DTGVSQNPRHKITKRGQNVTFRCDPISEHNRLYWYRQTLGQGPEFLTYFQNEAQLEKSRLLSDRFSAERPKGSFSTLEIQRTEQGDSAMYLCASTPRDDPGWDTEAFFGQGTRLTVV.

V gene TRBV5-6 combines with J gene TRBJ1-6; a possible D gene is TRBD1 (5 bases). The CDR3 has 14 amino acids. The germline CDR1 and CDR2 sequences are SGHDT and YYEEEE. V gave up 3 bases and J gave up 6 bases, with 10 bases separating them. In nucleotides, the CDR3 is TGTGCCAGCAGCTGGGACGGCTTTAATTCACCCCTCCACTTT. Translated, it gives CASSWDGFNSPLHF.

The chain joins TRBV2 to TRBJ1-1; D is undetermined. This CDR3 has 13 amino acids. V was pared by 3 bases and J by 4 bases, with 9 bases between. Germline loops: CDR1 SNHLY, CDR2 FYNNEI. The CDR3 DNA reads as TGTGCCAGCAGTGAGGTGGCAGTCACTGAAGCTTTCTTT. Translating gives CASSEVAVTEAFF.

This clonotype was detected many times. The chain links TRBV7-2 to TRBJ2-5, with a possible D match to TRBD2 (6 bases). Germline V lookup: CDR1 SGHTA, CDR2 FQGNSA. The CDR3 length is 14 residues. The germline V and J ends were trimmed by 1 base and 4 bases, with 10 bases remaining between them. CDR3 sequence: CASSLGGTGETQYF. As DNA, the CDR3 is TGTGCCAGCAGCTTAGGAGGGACTGGAGAGACCCAGTACTTC. Full variable domain (rest looked up from reference TRBV7-2 and TRBJ2-5): GAGVSQSPSNKVTEKGKDVELRCDPISGHTALYWYRQSLGQGLEFLIYFQGNSAPDKSGLPSDRFSAERTGGSVSTLTIQRTQQEDSAVYLCASSLGGTGETQYFGPGTRLLVL.

The gene calls are TRBV19 and TRBJ2-3, with D possibly called TRBD1 or TRBD2 (5 bases each). V was trimmed by 4 bases and J by 1 base, leaving 15 bases between them. Germline CDR1 LNHDA, CDR2 SQIVND (reference sequence). The CDR3 length is 16 residues. The CDR3 loop is CASSSQGTRGTDTQYF. CDR3 coding DNA: TGTGCCAGTAGTAGTCAGGGAACTAGGGGCACAGATACGCAGTATTTT.

This clonotype was detected ten times or more. This sequence joins TRBV12-3 or TRBV12-4 and TRBJ1-2; D is uncertain. The V end lost 6 bases, the J end lost 2 bases, and 19 bases lay between the germline ends. This CDR3 has 16 amino acids. Written as DNA, the CDR3 is TGTGCCAGCAGCCCCTGGGCAGACCCAAGGAACTATGGCTACACCTTC. Protein: CASSPWADPRNYGYTF.

This clonotype was observed at least ten times. The chain combines TRBV4-2 with TRBJ2-7, with TRBD2 matching 15 bases. The CDR3 is made up of 16 amino acids. CDR1 is LGHNA and CDR2 is YNFKEQ in the germline V gene. The ends lost 4 bases at V and 3 bases at J; junction bases unmatched: 4. As DNA, the CDR3 is TGTGCCAGCAGCCCGGGGACTAGCGGGAGGCTCTACGAGCAGTACTTC. Encoded protein: CASSPGTSGRLYEQYF.

This clonotype was seen many times. The chain carries TRBV12-3 or TRBV12-4 and TRBJ2-3; 11 bases are shared with TRBD2. The CDR3 is made up of 18 amino acids. The V segment lost 1 base and the J segment 3 bases; nucleotides outside the gene matches: 9. This CDR3 reads CASSLGTSGSGFTDTQYF. Written as DNA, the CDR3 is TGTGCCAGCAGTTTAGGGACTAGCGGGTCTGGATTTACAGATACGCAGTATTTT.

This clonotype was seen only a few times. The rearrangement links TRBV2 to TRBJ1-1; the D gene is possibly TRBD1 (6 bases). The V end was cut by 6 bases, the J end by 4 bases, with 9 bases between. The CDR3 is 12 residues long. Per germline, CDR1 SNHLY and CDR2 FYNNEI. The CDR3 loop reads CASRQGSTEAFF. DNA for the CDR3: TGTGCCAGCAGGCAGGGGAGCACTGAAGCTTTCTTT.

In this sample, this clonotype turned up many times. The V gene is TRBV28, the J gene TRBJ2-1, with TRBD2 as a possible D gene (5 bases). The germline CDR1 and CDR2 sequences are MDHEN and SYDVKM. This CDR3 is built from 17 residues. V was pared by 5 bases and J by 2 bases, with 19 bases between. The CDR3 sequence is CASSGELGFKTYNEQFF. Written as DNA, the CDR3 is TGTGCCAGCAGTGGAGAACTAGGTTTCAAAACCTACAATGAGCAGTTCTTC.